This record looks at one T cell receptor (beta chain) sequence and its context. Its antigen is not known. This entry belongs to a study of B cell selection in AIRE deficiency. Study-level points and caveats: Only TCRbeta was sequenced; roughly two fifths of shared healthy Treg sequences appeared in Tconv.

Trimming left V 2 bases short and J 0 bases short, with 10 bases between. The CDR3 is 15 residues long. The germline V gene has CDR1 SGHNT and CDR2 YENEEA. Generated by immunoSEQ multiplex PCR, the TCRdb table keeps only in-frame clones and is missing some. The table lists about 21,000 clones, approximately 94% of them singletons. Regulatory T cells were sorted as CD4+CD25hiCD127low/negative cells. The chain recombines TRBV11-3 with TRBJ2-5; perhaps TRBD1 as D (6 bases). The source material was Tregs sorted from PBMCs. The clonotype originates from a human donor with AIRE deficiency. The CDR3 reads CASSLMGHNQETQYF. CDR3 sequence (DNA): TGTGCCAGCAGCTTAATGGGACACAACCAAGAGACCCAGTACTTC. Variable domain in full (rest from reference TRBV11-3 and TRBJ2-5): EAGVVQSPRYKIIEKKQPVAFWCNPISGHNTLYWYLQNLGQGPELLIRYENEEAVDDSQLPKDRFSAERLKGVDSTLKIQPAELGDSAVYLCASSLMGHNQETQYFGPGTRLLVL.